The 27 T cell receptor beta chains below all came from one sample that was sequenced in a study of cytomegalovirus exposure and HLA in healthy donors (dated 2017 in TCRdb). Library method: the immunoSEQ multiplex PCR assay. TCRdb retrieved this table from immuneACCESS and kept in-frame rearrangements only. Not all clones are present; in checked studies, unresolved V genes account for under half, and no reason is known for the remainder. Counted in this sample were 150,000 to 200,000 clones; around four fifths of them appeared once. In total, the top ten clones hold 2% to 2.5% of the sample. The material sequenced was PBMCs. These receptors all stem from a man aged 30-40 years in good health and CMV-seropositive.

V is TRBV15 and J is TRBJ1-3, with 9 bases that match TRBD1. This CDR3 is built from 19 residues. Looked up from germline, CDR1 is LNHNV and CDR2 is YYDKDF (reference sequence). The junction had 14 bases not matched to a gene; V was cut back by 3 bases and J by 2 bases. The CDR3 sequence is CATSRAGTGTLLPGNTIYF. The CDR3 nucleotides read TGTGCCACCAGCAGGGCCGGGACAGGGACTCTCTTACCTGGAAACACCATATATTTT.

The rearrangement joins TRBV7-9 to TRBJ2-1; 9 bases agree with TRBD2. V shed 1 base, J shed 4 bases, and the junction held 5 bases outside the gene matches. The CDR3 has 16 residues. Germline-derived CDR1 and CDR2 are SEHNR and FQNEAQ (reference sequence). CDR3 DNA: TGTGCCAGCAGCTTAGGAAGCGGGGGGTATTACAATGAGCAGTTCTTC. Protein: CASSLGSGGYYNEQFF.

The chain combines TRBV7-9 with TRBJ1-1; D is ambiguous. Germline CDR1 reads SEHNR; CDR2 reads FQNEAQ (reference sequence). Between the trimmed V and J ends, which lost 3 bases and 3 bases, there was a span of 5 bases. The CDR3 runs 12 residues. This CDR3 reads CASSFEHTEAFF. The CDR3 DNA reads TGTGCCAGCAGCTTCGAGCACACTGAAGCTTTCTTT.

The rearrangement uses TRBV4-2 and TRBJ1-4; 9 positions match TRBD1. J was trimmed by 2 bases and V by 8 bases; bases with no gene match: 6. This CDR3 is built from 15 residues. From germline, CDR1 is LGHNA and CDR2 YNFKEQ. The chain's CDR3 is CASCRQGGTNEKLFF. The CDR3 DNA is TGTGCCAGCTGTCGACAGGGGGGGACTAATGAAAAACTGTTTTTT.

The CDR3 reads CASSQRDRPSWEQYF. CDR3 nucleotides: TGTGCCAGCAGCCAACGAGACAGGCCTTCGTGGGAGCAGTACTTC. This chain connects TRBV14 to TRBJ2-7; maybe TRBD1 (6 bases). CDR1 is SGHDN, CDR2 FVKESK, per germline. V shed 2 bases and J shed 7 bases, with 18 bases lying between them. The CDR3 length is 15 residues.

This rearrangement joins TRBV5-1 to TRBJ2-3; 10 bases map to TRBD2. Germline lookup yields CDR1 SGHRS and CDR2 YFSETQ. V shed 4 bases, J shed 0 bases, and the junction held 5 bases outside the gene matches. This CDR3 is 16 amino acids long. The CDR3 sequence is CASSIGLADSTDTQYF. In DNA form, the CDR3 reads TGCGCCAGCAGCATAGGACTAGCGGATAGCACAGATACGCAGTATTTT.

V is TRBV11-3 and J is TRBJ2-2; D might be TRBD2 (5 bases). The germline gives CDR1 SGHNT, CDR2 YENEEA. V was pared by 5 bases and J by 7 bases, with 14 bases between. The CDR3 has 14 amino acids. The CDR3 region is CASSPTVEGGELFF. The CDR3 nucleotides read TGTGCCAGCAGCCCCACGGTTGAGGGCGGGGAGCTGTTTTTT.

J is TRBJ2-5 and V is TRBV5-1; maybe TRBD1 (7 bases). The V gene lost 4 bases and the J gene lost 4 bases, with 14 bases spanning the gap. Looked up from germline, CDR1 is SGHRS and CDR2 is YFSETQ. This CDR3 region has 14 residues. Here the CDR3 reads CASSPAGQRETQYF. In nucleotides, the CDR3 is TGCGCCAGCAGCCCGGCGGGACAGAGAGAGACCCAGTACTTC.

The chain uses TRBV6-6 and TRBJ1-2; a weak D match, TRBD1 (5 bases). Germline V lookup: CDR1 MNHNY, CDR2 SVGAGI (reference sequence). The CDR3 sequence is 16 residues long. Trimming cost V 10 bases and J 5 bases, with 26 bases left between them. The CDR3 loop is CATTTGRVIAEYGYTF. The CDR3 coding sequence is TGTGCCACGACAACCGGCAGGGTCATTGCGGAATATGGCTACACCTTC.

This chain uses TRBV5-6 with TRBJ2-3; tentative D call: TRBD2 (5 bases). The CDR3 sequence is 14 residues long. V lost 0 bases, J lost 6 bases, and 11 bases lay in between. Germline loops: CDR1 SGHDT, CDR2 YYEEEE. The CDR3 bases are TGTGCCAGCAGCTTGGCTCTAGCTGGGGATACGCAGTATTTT. Encoded protein: CASSLALAGDTQYF.

This clone was recorded only once. CDR3 amino acids: CASASVQGSNQPQHF. CDR3 coding DNA: TGTGCCAGCGCAAGTGTACAGGGCAGCAATCAGCCCCAGCATTTT. V gene TRBV18 combines with J gene TRBJ1-5, with a weak D call TRBD1 (6 bases). The CDR3 has 15 residues. The ends were cut back, 8 bases at V and 1 base at J, with 15 bases in the middle. Germline CDR1 is KGHSH and CDR2 is LQKENI. Looking up the rest from reference TRBV18 and TRBJ1-5 gives the full variable domain: NAGVMQNPRHLVRRRGQEARLRCSPMKGHSHVYWYRQLPEEGLKFMVYLQKENIIDESGMPKERFSAEFPKEGPSILRIQQVVRGDSAAYFCASASVQGSNQPQHFGDGTRLSIL.

As for this clone: The DNA is omitted, as the CDR3 cannot be located on it reliably, and the CDR3 follows TCRdb's listing. This chain uses TRBV13 with TRBJ1-2; TRBD1, the D gene given by the table, was not confirmed from the DNA. The CDR3 has 13 amino acids, counting both end residues. Germline lookup yields CDR1 PRHDT and CDR2 FYEKMQ (reference sequence). This CDR3 reads CASSFGQGALGTF.

The chain joins TRBV7-2 to TRBJ1-2, with 8 bases identical to TRBD1. The CDR3 runs to 14 residues. The V segment lost 5 bases and the J segment 4 bases; nucleotides outside the gene matches: 6. Germline values: CDR1 SGHTA, CDR2 FQGNSA. The CDR3 bases are TGTGCCAGCAGCCCCCCCGGGACAGGCTATGGCTACACCTTC. This translates into CASSPPGTGYGYTF.

V usage is TRBV7-9 and J usage is TRBJ2-7; TRBD2 matches 14 bases. J lost 4 bases, V lost 4 bases, and 6 bases had no gene match. This CDR3 spans 16 amino acids. CDR1 and CDR2 from the germline V gene are SEHNR and FQNEAQ (reference sequence). CDR3 sequence reads: CASSWGGLAGDYEQYF. The CDR3 region has the DNA TGTGCCAGCAGCTGGGGGGGACTAGCGGGAGATTACGAGCAGTACTTC.

The rearrangement uses TRBV7-2 and TRBJ2-3; TRBD2 matches 7 bases. This CDR3 spans 17 amino acids. CDR1 is SGHTA and CDR2 is FQGNSA in the germline V gene. Trimming removed 5 bases from V and 2 bases from J; junction bases left unmatched: 13. CDR3 loop: CASSPRGGGLSTDTQYF. Here the CDR3 DNA reads TGTGCCAGCAGCCCACGGGGCGGGGGTCTCTCCACAGATACGCAGTATTTT.

The rearrangement links TRBV7-9 to TRBJ2-3, with TRBD2 matching 8 bases. The CDR3 is made up of 16 amino acids. Unmatched junction bases numbered 6, after V lost 0 bases and J lost 4 bases. Per germline, CDR1 SEHNR and CDR2 FQNEAQ (reference sequence). The CDR3: CASSLAAGGLADTQYF. The CDR3 DNA sequence: TGTGCCAGCAGCTTAGCTGCGGGGGGCCTCGCAGATACGCAGTATTTT.

V and J are TRBV19 and TRBJ1-1; 8 bases line up with TRBD1. V was clipped by 6 bases and J by 4 bases; unmatched bases: 4. The CDR3 has 13 residues. From germline, CDR1 is LNHDA and CDR2 SQIVND (reference sequence). The CDR3 protein is CASSSGGGTEAFF. The CDR3 DNA follows: TGTGCCAGTAGCTCAGGGGGCGGCACTGAAGCTTTCTTT.

The gene calls are TRBV5-1 and TRBJ2-5; 7 nucleotides match TRBD2. Germline CDR1 reads SGHRS; CDR2 reads YFSETQ. This CDR3 has 15 residues. V lost 3 bases to trimming and J lost 0 bases; unmatched junction nucleotides: 5. CDR3 in amino acids: CASSWEGFYQETQYF. CDR3 nucleotide sequence: TGCGCCAGCAGCTGGGAGGGGTTCTACCAAGAGACCCAGTACTTC. Supplemented by reference TRBV5-1 and TRBJ2-5, the full variable domain reads KAGVTQTPRYLIKTRGQQVTLSCSPISGHRSVSWYQQTPGQGLQFLFEYFSETQRNKGNFPGRFSGRQFSNSRSEMNVSTLELGDSALYLCASSWEGFYQETQYFGPGTRLLVL.

The chain is built from TRBV4-3 and TRBJ2-7, with D possibly being TRBD2 (6 bases). The V end was cut by 0 bases, the J end by 4 bases, with 13 bases between. Looked up from germline, CDR1 is LGHNA and CDR2 is YSLEER. The CDR3 runs 15 residues. The CDR3 coding sequence is TGCGCCAGCAGCCAAGATAAGGACTACCCTTACGAGCAGTACTTC. This sequence encodes CASSQDKDYPYEQYF.

This chain joins TRBV6-4 and TRBJ1-1; TRBD1 might be the D (5 bases). V was clipped by 1 base and J by 7 bases, with 7 bases between them. CDR1 and CDR2 (germline): MRHNA, SNTAGT. This CDR3 comprises 12 residues. The CDR3 loop is CASSDYRGEAFF. The CDR3, as DNA: TGTGCCAGCAGTGACTATAGGGGTGAAGCTTTCTTT.

The J gene is TRBJ2-5, the V gene TRBV7-3, with 7 bases that match TRBD1. J gave up 5 bases and V 6 bases, and 6 bases lay outside the gene matches. The germline V gene has CDR1 SGHTA and CDR2 FQGTGA. The CDR3 is made up of 13 amino acids. The CDR3 loop is CASSSTGWETQYF. CDR3 DNA: TGTGCCAGCAGTTCGACAGGGTGGGAGACCCAGTACTTC.

The V call is TRBV19, the J call TRBJ1-2; 9 bases fit TRBD1. This CDR3 is 16 amino acids long. V shed 2 bases and J 4 bases; nucleotides not matched to a gene: 8. Germline-derived CDR1 and CDR2 are LNHDA and SQIVND (reference sequence). CDR3 coding DNA: TGTGCCAGTAGTATACCCTCGGGACAGGGTGGCTATGGCTACACCTTC. Protein sequence: CASSIPSGQGGYGYTF.

The chain has TRBV9 and TRBJ2-3; D is possibly TRBD2 (6 bases). CDR3 size: 15 residues. CDR1 and CDR2 from the germline V gene are SGDLS and YYNGEE. Trimming cost V 3 bases and J 4 bases, with 15 bases left between them. The CDR3 sequence is CASSARTLAADTQYF. CDR3 DNA: TGTGCCAGCAGCGCCCGGACACTAGCAGCAGATACGCAGTATTTT.

The chain is built from TRBV7-3 and TRBJ1-4; 7 positions match TRBD1. The length of the CDR3 is 15 residues. The germline V gene has CDR1 SGHTA and CDR2 FQGTGA. V was pared by 5 bases and J by 7 bases, with 10 bases of the junction left unmatched. CDR3 DNA: TGTGCCAGCAGCCCCCGGACAGGTTTTGGTGAAAAACTGTTTTTT. It encodes CASSPRTGFGEKLFF. The variable domain in full, with the rest retrieved from reference TRBV7-3 and TRBJ1-4, is GAGVSQTPSNKVTEKGKYVELRCDPISGHTALYWYRQSLGQGPEFLIYFQGTGAADDSGLPNDRFFAVRPEGSVSTLKIQRTERGDSAVYLCASSPRTGFGEKLFFGSGTQLSVL.

In its sample, this clone was seen once. The CDR3 loop is CASSKTETDTQYF. CDR3 bases: TGTGCCAGCAGTAAAACAGAAACAGATACGCAGTATTTT. This chain uses TRBV6-5 with TRBJ2-3, with no clear D. Germline V gives CDR1 MNHEY, CDR2 SVGAGI. Trimming took 5 bases from V and 3 from J, leaving 9 bases between them. This CDR3 is 13 amino acids long.

The chain couples TRBV21-1 to TRBJ2-7; the table calls TRBD2, which could not be checked here. TRBV21-1 is labeled a pseudogene. This CDR3 has 15 amino acids. The DNA of the CDR3 is TGTGCCAGCAGCGCCAAAAGCTTACTTTCCTACGAGCAGTACTTC. Protein product: CASSAKSLLSYEQYF.

The chain has TRBV7-3 and TRBJ2-7, with TRBD2 matching 9 bases. Trimming took 1 base from V and 6 from J; bases not matched to a gene: 7. CDR1 and CDR2 from the germline V gene are SGHTA and FQGTGA. The CDR3 has 15 residues. CDR3 sequence: CASSLNGGGASEQYF. For the CDR3, the DNA is TGTGCCAGCAGCTTAAATGGCGGGGGGGCCTCCGAGCAGTACTTC.